These T cell receptor beta chains were read from a single sample in a study of response to subunit inactivated influenza vaccine. TCRdb redid the calling of the RT-PCR reads with MiXCR, one entry per CDR3 protein. The data contain more than 450,000 distinct CDR3 sequences, about 11% of them seen just once; the ten biggest clones take up 10%. Source: PBMCs from blood, taken on the day of vaccination. The receptors were sampled from a man in his fifties who received an inactivated influenza vaccine. CDR3s include the opening cysteine and the closing phenylalanine or tryptophan. A D gene is named only where the DNA matches it firmly.

TRBV3-1	TRBJ2-4	TRBD1	CASTNRGNGPKNIQYF
TRBV19	TRBJ2-3	TRBD2	CASSILRGAGADTQYF
TRBV7-6	TRBJ2-1	-	CASSLRAGRSSYNEQFF
TRBV7-2	TRBJ2-2	-	CASSLSVYPNTGELFF
TRBV27	TRBJ2-7	-	CASSPVSVGMGSYEQYF
TRBV12-3/TRBV12-4	TRBJ2-2	TRBD1	CASTHPRDRVTKTGELFF
TRBV23-1	TRBJ1-5	-	CASSQGQNDQPQHF
TRBV12-3/TRBV12-4	TRBJ2-1	TRBD1	CASSRDRASYNEQFF
TRBV25-1	TRBJ2-1	-	CASKQSGHNEQFF
TRBV19	TRBJ2-4	TRBD1	CASTPQGMVAKNIQYF
TRBV20-1	TRBJ2-3	TRBD1	CSARPSRGQDTQYF
TRBV18	TRBJ2-7	-	CASSPSPTSEQYF
TRBV15	TRBJ1-2	-	CATSRDRTAGVGYTF
TRBV28	TRBJ2-1	TRBD1	CASSQGAVNEQFF
TRBV2	TRBJ2-6	-	CASSEGRRTGANVLTF
TRBV20-1	TRBJ1-1	-	CSARGPGPKNTEAFF
TRBV28	TRBJ2-5	-	CASSSPAGRPETQYF
TRBV7-8	TRBJ2-7	-	CASSLRPLYSYEQYF
TRBV2	TRBJ2-5	TRBD2	CASSPLAGAETQYF
TRBV12-3/TRBV12-4	TRBJ2-2	-	CASPARNTGELFF
TRBV7-9	TRBJ2-1	TRBD2	CASSQPGLGYNEQFF
TRBV12-3/TRBV12-4	TRBJ2-2	-	CASSLVAATGELFF
TRBV20-1	TRBJ1-5	-	CSAREFGLGNQPQHF
TRBV6-2/TRBV6-3	TRBJ2-1	TRBD2	CASSSPGLAREQFF
TRBV6-5	TRBJ2-2	-	CASTAGTGELFF
TRBV7-9	TRBJ2-1	TRBD2	CASSPRGGLAAYNEQFF
TRBV28	TRBJ2-1	TRBD1	CASSSGQGYYNEQFF
TRBV3-1	TRBJ2-1	-	CASSQALTTSSSYNEQFF
TRBV18	TRBJ2-7	TRBD1	CASSPGTAYEQYF
TRBV12-3/TRBV12-4	TRBJ2-7	-	CASRGGHGTYEQYF
TRBV7-9	TRBJ1-6	-	CASSPGQYNSPLHF
TRBV28	TRBJ2-7	TRBD2	CASSISGLSSYKQYF
TRBV20-1	TRBJ2-5	TRBD2	CSARAALAGLVEETQYF
TRBV3-1	TRBJ2-2	-	CASSQVAVLRTGELFF
TRBV29-1	TRBJ1-2	-	CSVETSFRGGYTF
TRBV7-8	TRBJ1-2	-	CASSLGGRMGGYTF
TRBV6-1	TRBJ2-7	-	CASSEYAGRLGEQYF
TRBV12-3/TRBV12-4	TRBJ2-7	-	CASSPRMNEQYF
TRBV19	TRBJ2-3	TRBD2	CASSVAGIARTDTQYF
TRBV29-1	TRBJ2-1	-	CSARPRAGRSRSYNEQFF
TRBV7-2	TRBJ2-1	TRBD2	CASRTGGGSSYNEQFF
TRBV5-1	TRBJ2-7	-	CASSIGTGSYEQYF
TRBV3-1	TRBJ1-6	TRBD1	CASSVGQGVGSPLHF
TRBV5-1	TRBJ2-7	TRBD2	CASSSRETSGTRPVQYF
TRBV7-6	TRBJ1-2	TRBD1	CASSLAETGMDGYTF
TRBV19	TRBJ2-7	-	CAGNQGWPYEQYF
TRBV12-3/TRBV12-4	TRBJ2-7	TRBD2	CASSLGGGLTYEQYF
TRBV14	TRBJ1-2	-	CASSQDRTGNGYTF
TRBV20-1	TRBJ2-3	TRBD2	CSASTSGSTDTQYF
TRBV28	TRBJ2-1	TRBD2	CASNSIAGGGPDNEQFF
TRBV12-3/TRBV12-4	TRBJ2-2	TRBD1	CASSLTQGGTGELFF
TRBV7-2	TRBJ2-5	TRBD2	CASSLPPRGGLETQYF